Listed below are T cell receptor beta chains from one sample, sequenced in a study of shared clonotypes between healthy human individuals. The protocol was immunoSEQ multiplex PCR, while the TCRdb copy is restricted to in-frame clones and leaves out a portion. Of about 2.2 million clones in the sample, approximately 94% were seen once. Specimen: naive CD8+ T cells from PBMCs. Source of these receptors: a man younger than 35 in good health. Some clones in this sample may be carry-over from other donors' samples. Both conserved end residues are part of each CDR3. The order of the fields is D gene, clone size, J gene, V gene, CDR3 protein, CDR3 DNA. A D gene is named only where the DNA matches it firmly. Rows give clone size only sometimes, using once, few, many, or a class for an expanded clone.

d_gene: TRBD2; abundance: -; j_gene: TRBJ2-1; v_gene: TRBV28; CDR3aa: CAAAGDGLYNEQFF; CDR3nt: TGTGCCGCAGCGGGAGATGGGCTCTACAATGAGCAGTTCTTC
d_gene: -; abundance: -; j_gene: TRBJ2-3; v_gene: TRBV7-9; CDR3aa: CASSQRRGGLDTQYF; CDR3nt: TGTGCCAGCAGCCAACGTCGGGGCGGTTTAGATACGCAGTATTTT
d_gene: TRBD2; abundance: -; j_gene: TRBJ2-3; v_gene: TRBV19; CDR3aa: CASSTEREVPDTQYF; CDR3nt: TGTGCCAGTAGTACCGAGCGGGAGGTGCCAGATACGCAGTATTTT
d_gene: -; abundance: once; j_gene: TRBJ1-4; v_gene: TRBV28; CDR3aa: CASSPPRETNEKLFF; CDR3nt: TGTGCCAGCAGTCCACCGCGGGAAACTAATGAAAAACTGTTTTTT
d_gene: -; abundance: -; j_gene: TRBJ2-3; v_gene: TRBV14; CDR3aa: CASSQERDTQYF; CDR3nt: TGTGCCAGCAGCCAAGAAAGGGATACGCAGTATTTT
d_gene: -; abundance: -; j_gene: TRBJ2-5; v_gene: TRBV11-2; CDR3aa: CASSPGPSGLQETQYF; CDR3nt: TGTGCCAGCAGCCCTGGTCCGAGCGGGTTGCAAGAGACCCAGTACTTC
d_gene: TRBD2; abundance: -; j_gene: TRBJ2-7; v_gene: TRBV28; CDR3aa: CASSFGTSALPSYEQYF; CDR3nt: TGTGCCAGCAGTTTTGGGACTAGCGCGCTGCCCTCCTACGAGCAGTACTTC
d_gene: TRBD1; abundance: -; j_gene: TRBJ1-2; v_gene: TRBV9; CDR3aa: CASSVDRVTNYGYTF; CDR3nt: TGTGCCAGCAGCGTTGACAGGGTGACGAACTATGGCTACACCTTC
d_gene: -; abundance: -; j_gene: TRBJ2-2; v_gene: TRBV7-9; CDR3aa: CASSLGLTTGELFF; CDR3nt: TGTGCCAGCAGCCTAGGACTGACCACCGGGGAGCTGTTTTTT
d_gene: -; abundance: -; j_gene: TRBJ2-7; v_gene: TRBV10-2; CDR3aa: CASSVSPEQYF; CDR3nt: TGCGCCAGCAGTGTCTCCCCCGAGCAGTACTTC
d_gene: TRBD1; abundance: -; j_gene: TRBJ2-1; v_gene: TRBV7-6; CDR3aa: CASSFRQGRHNEQFF; CDR3nt: TGTGCCAGCAGCTTTCGACAGGGCCGCCACAATGAGCAGTTCTTC
d_gene: TRBD1; abundance: -; j_gene: TRBJ2-7; v_gene: TRBV5-1; CDR3aa: CASSAVGQVSYEQYF; CDR3nt: TGCGCCAGCAGCGCTGTAGGACAGGTATCCTACGAGCAGTACTTC
d_gene: -; abundance: -; j_gene: TRBJ1-1; v_gene: TRBV7-9; CDR3aa: CASSFLRGHTEAFF; CDR3nt: TGTGCCAGCAGTTTCCTAAGGGGCCACACTGAAGCTTTCTTT
d_gene: -; abundance: -; j_gene: TRBJ2-7; v_gene: TRBV18; CDR3aa: CASRQHSSYEQYF; CDR3nt: TGTGCCAGCAGACAGCATAGCTCCTACGAGCAGTACTTC